This record concerns one TCR beta chain sequence. Its target is unknown. Some second doses came at about 4 weeks and others at about 12 weeks; these were pooled. Germline V gene data show CDR1 as SGHRS and CDR2 as YFSETQ. V lost 4 bases and J lost 1, with 14 bases in between. This CDR3 is 15 amino acids long. Sequencing used immunoSEQ multiplex PCR; TCRdb keeps in-frame clones, though not all of them. The data hold approximately 150,000 clones, with 85% to 90% observed a single time. These data originate in a study of T cell responses to AZD1222 COVID-19 vaccine. General study points: Vaccine-associated CD4 TCRs spanned spike, dominant at 160-218 and 743-854.

The specimen was peripheral blood, collected 28 days after the second AZD1222 dose. The TCR was taken from an adult who received the AZD1222 COVID-19 vaccine. This chain links TRBV5-1 with TRBJ1-1, with D maybe TRBD1 (5 bases). Here the CDR3 DNA reads TGCGCCAGCAGCCGAGGACCGACAGAGAACACTGAAGCTTTCTTT. Residues: CASSRGPTENTEAFF.